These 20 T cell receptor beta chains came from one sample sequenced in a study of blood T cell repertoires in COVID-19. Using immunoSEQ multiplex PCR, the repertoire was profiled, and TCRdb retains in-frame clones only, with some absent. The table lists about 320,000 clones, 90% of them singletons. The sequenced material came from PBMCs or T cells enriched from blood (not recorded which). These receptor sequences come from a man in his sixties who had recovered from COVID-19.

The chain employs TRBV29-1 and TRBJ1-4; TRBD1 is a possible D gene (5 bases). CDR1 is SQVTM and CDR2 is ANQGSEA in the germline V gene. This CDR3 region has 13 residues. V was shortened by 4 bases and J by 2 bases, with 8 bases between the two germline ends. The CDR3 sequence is CSVAEGTNEKLFF. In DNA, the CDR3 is TGCAGCGTTGCGGAGGGGACTAATGAAAAACTGTTTTTT.

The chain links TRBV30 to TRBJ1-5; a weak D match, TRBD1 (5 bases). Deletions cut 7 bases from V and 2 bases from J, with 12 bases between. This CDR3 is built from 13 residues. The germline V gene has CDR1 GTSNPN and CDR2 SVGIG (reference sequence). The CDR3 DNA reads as TGTGCCTTCAGGGCGTTTGGCAATCAGCCCCAGCATTTT. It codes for CAFRAFGNQPQHF.

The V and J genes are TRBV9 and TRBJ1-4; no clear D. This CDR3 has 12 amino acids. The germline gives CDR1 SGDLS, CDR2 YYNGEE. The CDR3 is CAAPRANEKLFF. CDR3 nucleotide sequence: TGTGCAGCTCCGCGAGCTAATGAAAAACTGTTTTTT.

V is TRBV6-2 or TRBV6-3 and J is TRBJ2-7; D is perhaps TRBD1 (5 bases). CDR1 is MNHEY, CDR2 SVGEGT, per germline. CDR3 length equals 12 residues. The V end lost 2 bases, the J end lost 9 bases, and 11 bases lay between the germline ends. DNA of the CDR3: TGTGCCAGCAGTTACGCGCGAAGGGGGCAGTACTTC. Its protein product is CASSYARRGQYF.

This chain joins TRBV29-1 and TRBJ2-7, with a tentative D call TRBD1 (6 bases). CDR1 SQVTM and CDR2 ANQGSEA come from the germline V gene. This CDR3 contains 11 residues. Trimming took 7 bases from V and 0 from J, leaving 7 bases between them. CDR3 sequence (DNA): TGCAGCGGGACAGTCTCCTACGAGCAGTACTTC. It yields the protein CSGTVSYEQYF.

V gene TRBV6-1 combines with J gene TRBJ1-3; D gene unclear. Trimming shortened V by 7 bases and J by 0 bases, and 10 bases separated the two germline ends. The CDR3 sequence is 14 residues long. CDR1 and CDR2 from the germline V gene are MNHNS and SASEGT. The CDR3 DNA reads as TGTGCCAGCAAGGAGTGGAGCTCTGGAAACACCATATATTTT. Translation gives CASKEWSSGNTIYF.

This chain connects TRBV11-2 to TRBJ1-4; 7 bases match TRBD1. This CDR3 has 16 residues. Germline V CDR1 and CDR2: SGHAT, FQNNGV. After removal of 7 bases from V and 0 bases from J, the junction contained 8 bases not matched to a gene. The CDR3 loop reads CASTPTGFATNEKLFF. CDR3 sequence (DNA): TGTGCCAGCACTCCGACAGGGTTCGCAACTAATGAAAAACTGTTTTTT.

The CDR3, as DNA: TGTGCCAGCAGCACCGACAGGGGGCCCTATGGCTACACCTTC. Its protein is CASSTDRGPYGYTF. The chain couples TRBV6-5 to TRBJ1-2, with 10 bases matching TRBD1. After removal of 6 bases from V and 4 bases from J, the junction contained 5 bases not matched to a gene. The germline V gene encodes CDR1 MNHEY and CDR2 SVGAGI. This CDR3 spans 14 amino acids.

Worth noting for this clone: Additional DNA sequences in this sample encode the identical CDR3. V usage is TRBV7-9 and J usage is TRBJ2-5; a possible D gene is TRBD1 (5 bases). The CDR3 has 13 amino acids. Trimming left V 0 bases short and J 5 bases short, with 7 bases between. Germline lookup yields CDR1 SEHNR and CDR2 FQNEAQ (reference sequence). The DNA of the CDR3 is TGTGCCAGCAGCTTAGCAGGGGTCGAGACCCAGTACTTC. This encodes CASSLAGVETQYF.

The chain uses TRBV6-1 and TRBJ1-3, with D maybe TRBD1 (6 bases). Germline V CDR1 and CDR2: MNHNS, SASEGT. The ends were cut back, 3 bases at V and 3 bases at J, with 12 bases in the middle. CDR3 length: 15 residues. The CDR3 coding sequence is TGTGCCAGCAGTGAGGTGACAGGCCTTGGAAACACCATATATTTT. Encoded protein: CASSEVTGLGNTIYF.

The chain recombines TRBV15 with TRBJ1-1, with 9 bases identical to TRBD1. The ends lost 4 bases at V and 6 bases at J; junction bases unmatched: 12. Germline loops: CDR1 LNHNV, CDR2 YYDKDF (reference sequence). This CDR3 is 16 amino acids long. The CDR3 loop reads CATSNPKQGAVSEAFF. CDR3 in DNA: TGTGCCACCAGCAATCCCAAACAGGGGGCGGTTTCTGAAGCTTTCTTT.

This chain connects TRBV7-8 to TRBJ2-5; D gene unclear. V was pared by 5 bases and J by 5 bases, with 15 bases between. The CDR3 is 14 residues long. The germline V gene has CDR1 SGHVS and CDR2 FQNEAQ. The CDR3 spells CASSLGAIPETQYF. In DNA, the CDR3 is TGTGCCAGCAGCCTGGGCGCGATCCCCGAGACCCAGTACTTC. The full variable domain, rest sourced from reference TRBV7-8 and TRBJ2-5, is GAGVSQSPRYKVAKRGQDVALRCDPISGHVSLFWYQQALGQGPEFLTYFQNEAQLDKSGLPSDRFFAERPEGSVSTLKIQRTQQEDSAVYLCASSLGAIPETQYFGPGTRLLVL.

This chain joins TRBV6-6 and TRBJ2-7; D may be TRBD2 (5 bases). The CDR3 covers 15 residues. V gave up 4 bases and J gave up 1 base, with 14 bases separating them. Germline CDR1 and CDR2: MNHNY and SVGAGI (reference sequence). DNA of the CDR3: TGTGCCAGCAGTTTCCGGACTGGAGAGTCCTACGAGCAGTACTTC. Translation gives CASSFRTGESYEQYF.

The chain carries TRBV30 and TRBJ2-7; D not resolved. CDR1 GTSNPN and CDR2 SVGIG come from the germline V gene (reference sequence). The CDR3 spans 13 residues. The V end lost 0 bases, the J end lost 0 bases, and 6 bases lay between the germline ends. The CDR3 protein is CAWSVGNSYEQYF. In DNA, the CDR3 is TGTGCCTGGAGTGTGGGCAACTCCTACGAGCAGTACTTC.

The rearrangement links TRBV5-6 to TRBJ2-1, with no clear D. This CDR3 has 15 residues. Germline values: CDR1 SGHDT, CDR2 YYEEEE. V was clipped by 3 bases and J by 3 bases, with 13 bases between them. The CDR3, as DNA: TGTGCCAGCAGCTCATCTGGCAAATTCTACAATGAGCAGTTCTTC. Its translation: CASSSSGKFYNEQFF.

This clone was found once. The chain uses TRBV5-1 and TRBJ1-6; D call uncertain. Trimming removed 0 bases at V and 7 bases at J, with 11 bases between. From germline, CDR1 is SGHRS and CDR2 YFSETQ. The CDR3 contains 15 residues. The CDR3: CASSLGARTNSPLHF. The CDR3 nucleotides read TGCGCCAGCAGCTTGGGGGCACGCACGAATTCACCCCTCCACTTT.

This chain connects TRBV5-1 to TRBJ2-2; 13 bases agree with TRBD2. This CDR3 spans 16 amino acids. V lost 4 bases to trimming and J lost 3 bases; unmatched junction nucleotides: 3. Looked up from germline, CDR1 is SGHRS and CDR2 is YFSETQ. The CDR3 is CASSETSGRDTGELFF. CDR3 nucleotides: TGCGCCAGCAGCGAAACTAGCGGGAGGGACACCGGGGAGCTGTTTTTT.

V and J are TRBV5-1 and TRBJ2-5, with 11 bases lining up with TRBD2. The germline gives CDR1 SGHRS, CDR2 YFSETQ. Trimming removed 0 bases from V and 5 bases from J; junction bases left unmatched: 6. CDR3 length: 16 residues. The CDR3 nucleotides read TGCGCCAGCAGCTTGGGGCTAGCGGGAGGTGTGGAGACCCAGTACTTC. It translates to CASSLGLAGGVETQYF. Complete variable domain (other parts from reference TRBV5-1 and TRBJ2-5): KAGVTQTPRYLIKTRGQQVTLSCSPISGHRSVSWYQQTPGQGLQFLFEYFSETQRNKGNFPGRFSGRQFSNSRSEMNVSTLELGDSALYLCASSLGLAGGVETQYFGPGTRLLVL.

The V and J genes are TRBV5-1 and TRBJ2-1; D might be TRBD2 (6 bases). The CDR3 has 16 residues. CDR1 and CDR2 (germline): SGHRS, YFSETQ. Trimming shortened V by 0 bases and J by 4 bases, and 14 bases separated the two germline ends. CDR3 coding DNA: TGCGCCAGCAGCTTGGATGGGGACTCCCGTTACAATGAGCAGTTCTTC. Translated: CASSLDGDSRYNEQFF.

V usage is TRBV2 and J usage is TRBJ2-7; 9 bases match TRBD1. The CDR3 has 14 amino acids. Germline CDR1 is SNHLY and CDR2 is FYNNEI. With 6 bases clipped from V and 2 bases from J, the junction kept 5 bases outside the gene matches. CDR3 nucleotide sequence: TGTGCCAGCAGGGGGGGGACAGGGCCCTACGAGCAGTACTTC. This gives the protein CASRGGTGPYEQYF.